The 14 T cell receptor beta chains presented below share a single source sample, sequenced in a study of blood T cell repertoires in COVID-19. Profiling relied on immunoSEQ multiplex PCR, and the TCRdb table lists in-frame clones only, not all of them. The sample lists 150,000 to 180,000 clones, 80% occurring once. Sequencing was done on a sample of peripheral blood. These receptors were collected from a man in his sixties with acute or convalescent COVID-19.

Here the CDR3 DNA reads TGTGCCAGCAACGCCGGAGGGGCGCAGGGCTATGGCTACACCTTC. Protein: CASNAGGAQGYGYTF. The chain uses TRBV28 and TRBJ1-2, with a possible D match to TRBD1 (5 bases). V lost 7 bases to trimming and J lost 4 bases, with 19 bases between them. The CDR3 runs 15 residues. Germline V CDR1 and CDR2: MDHEN, SYDVKM.

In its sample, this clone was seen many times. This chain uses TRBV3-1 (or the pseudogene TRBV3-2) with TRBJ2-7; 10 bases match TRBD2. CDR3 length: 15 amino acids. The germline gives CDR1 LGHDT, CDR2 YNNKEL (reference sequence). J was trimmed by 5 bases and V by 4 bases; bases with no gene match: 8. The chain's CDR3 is CASSLFSGGKNEQYF. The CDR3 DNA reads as TGTGCCAGCAGCCTTTTTAGCGGGGGGAAGAACGAGCAGTACTTC.

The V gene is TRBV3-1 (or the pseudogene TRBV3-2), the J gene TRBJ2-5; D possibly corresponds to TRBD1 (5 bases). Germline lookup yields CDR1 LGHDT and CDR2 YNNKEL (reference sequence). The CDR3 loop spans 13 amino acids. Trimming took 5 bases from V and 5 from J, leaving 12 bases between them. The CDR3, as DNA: TGTGCCAGCAGCTTAAGGGGTGGGGAGACCCAGTACTTC. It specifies CASSLRGGETQYF.

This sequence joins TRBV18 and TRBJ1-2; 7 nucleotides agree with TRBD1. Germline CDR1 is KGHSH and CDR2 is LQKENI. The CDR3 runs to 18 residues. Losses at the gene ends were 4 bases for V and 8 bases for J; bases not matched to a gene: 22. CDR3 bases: TGTGCCAGCTCACTCAATCAGGGACAGTATGGATCCGATGGGGGCTACACCTTC. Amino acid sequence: CASSLNQGQYGSDGGYTF.

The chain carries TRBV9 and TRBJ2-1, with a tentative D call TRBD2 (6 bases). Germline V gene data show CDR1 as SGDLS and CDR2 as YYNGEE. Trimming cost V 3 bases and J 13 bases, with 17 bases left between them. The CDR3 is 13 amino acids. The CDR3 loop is CASSGGLSHVQFF. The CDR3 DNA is TGTGCCAGCAGCGGGGGACTTTCCCACGTCCAGTTCTTC.

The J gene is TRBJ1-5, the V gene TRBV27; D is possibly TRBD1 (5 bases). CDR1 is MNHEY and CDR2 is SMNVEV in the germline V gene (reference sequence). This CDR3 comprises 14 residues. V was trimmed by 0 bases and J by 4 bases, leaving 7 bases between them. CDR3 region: CASSLSRGNQPQHF. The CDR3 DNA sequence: TGTGCCAGCAGTTTATCACGGGGGAATCAGCCCCAGCATTTT.

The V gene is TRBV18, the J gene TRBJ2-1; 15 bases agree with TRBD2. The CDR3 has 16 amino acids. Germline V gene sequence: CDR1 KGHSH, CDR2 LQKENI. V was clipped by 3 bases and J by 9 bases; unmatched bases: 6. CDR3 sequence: CASSPEGTSGRIEQFF. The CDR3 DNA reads TGTGCCAGCTCACCTGAGGGGACTAGCGGGAGGATTGAGCAGTTCTTC.

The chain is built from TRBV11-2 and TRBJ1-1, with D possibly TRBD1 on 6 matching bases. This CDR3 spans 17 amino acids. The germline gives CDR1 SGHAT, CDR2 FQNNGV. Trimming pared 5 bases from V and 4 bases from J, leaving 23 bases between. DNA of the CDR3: TGTGCCAGCAGCCCTTCCGTCGGGGGGCGGGTTGGCACTGAAGCTTTCTTT. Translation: CASSPSVGGRVGTEAFF.

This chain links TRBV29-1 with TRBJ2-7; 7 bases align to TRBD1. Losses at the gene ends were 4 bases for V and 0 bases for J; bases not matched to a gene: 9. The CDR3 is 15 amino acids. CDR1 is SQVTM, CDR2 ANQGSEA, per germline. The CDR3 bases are TGCAGCGTTGGTGGGGGACAGTTGAGCTCCTACGAGCAGTACTTC. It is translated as CSVGGGQLSSYEQYF.

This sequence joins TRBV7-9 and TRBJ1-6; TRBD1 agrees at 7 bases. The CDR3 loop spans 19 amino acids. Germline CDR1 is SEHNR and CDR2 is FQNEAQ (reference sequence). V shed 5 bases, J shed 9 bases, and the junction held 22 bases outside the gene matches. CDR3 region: CASSARSFGVGQLGSPLHF. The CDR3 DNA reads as TGTGCCAGCAGCGCCCGGTCCTTTGGGGTGGGACAGTTGGGTTCACCCCTCCACTTT.

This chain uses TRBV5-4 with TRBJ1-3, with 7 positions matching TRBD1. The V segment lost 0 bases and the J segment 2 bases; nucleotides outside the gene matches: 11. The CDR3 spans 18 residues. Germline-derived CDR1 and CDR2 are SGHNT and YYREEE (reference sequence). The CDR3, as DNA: TGTGCCAGCAGCTTGGGAGGCAGACAGGGCAGGCCTGGAAACACCATATATTTT. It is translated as CASSLGGRQGRPGNTIYF. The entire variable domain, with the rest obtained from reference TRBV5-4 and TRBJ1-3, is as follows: ETGVTQSPTHLIKTRGQQVTLRCSSQSGHNTVSWYQQALGQGPQFIFQYYREEENGRGNFPPRFSGLQFPNYSSELNVNALELDDSALYLCASSLGGRQGRPGNTIYFGEGSWLTVV.

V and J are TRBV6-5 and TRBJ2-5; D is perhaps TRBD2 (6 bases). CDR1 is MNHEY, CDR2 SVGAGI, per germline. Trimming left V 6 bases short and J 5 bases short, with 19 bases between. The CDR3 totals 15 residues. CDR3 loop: CASRNTRRERETQYF. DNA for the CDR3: TGTGCCAGCAGGAACACGAGGAGGGAACGGGAGACCCAGTACTTC.

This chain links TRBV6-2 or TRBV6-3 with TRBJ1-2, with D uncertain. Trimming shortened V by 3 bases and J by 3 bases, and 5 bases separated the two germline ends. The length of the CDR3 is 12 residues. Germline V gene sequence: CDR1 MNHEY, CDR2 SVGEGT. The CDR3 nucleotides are TGTGCCAGCAGTTATCCGGACTATGGCTACACCTTC. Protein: CASSYPDYGYTF.

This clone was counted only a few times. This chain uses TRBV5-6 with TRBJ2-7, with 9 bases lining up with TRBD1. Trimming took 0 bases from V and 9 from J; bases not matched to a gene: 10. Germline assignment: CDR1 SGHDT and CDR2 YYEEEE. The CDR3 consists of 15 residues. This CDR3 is CASSLGQGGILGQYF. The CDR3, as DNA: TGTGCCAGCAGCTTGGGACAGGGGGGAATCTTAGGGCAGTACTTC. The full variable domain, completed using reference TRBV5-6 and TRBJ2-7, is DAGVTQSPTHLIKTRGQQVTLRCSPKSGHDTVSWYQQALGQGPQFIFQYYEEEERQRGNFPDRFSGHQFPNYSSELNVNALLLGDSALYLCASSLGQGGILGQYFGPGTRLTVT.